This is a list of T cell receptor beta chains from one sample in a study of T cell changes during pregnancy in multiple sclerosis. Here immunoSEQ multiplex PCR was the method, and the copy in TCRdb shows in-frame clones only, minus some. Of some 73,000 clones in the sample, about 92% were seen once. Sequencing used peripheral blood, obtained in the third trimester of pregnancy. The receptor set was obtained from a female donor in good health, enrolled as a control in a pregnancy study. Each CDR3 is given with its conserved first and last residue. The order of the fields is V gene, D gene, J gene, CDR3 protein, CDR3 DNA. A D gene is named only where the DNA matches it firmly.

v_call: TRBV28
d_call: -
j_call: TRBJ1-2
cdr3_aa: CASRRLGLNYGYTF
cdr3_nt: TGTGCCAGCAGAAGGTTGGGGCTTAACTATGGCTACACCTTC

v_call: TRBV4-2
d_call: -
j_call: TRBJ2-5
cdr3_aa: CASSQDLAGNQETQYF
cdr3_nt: TGTGCCAGCAGCCAAGATCTGGCGGGGAACCAAGAGACCCAGTACTTC

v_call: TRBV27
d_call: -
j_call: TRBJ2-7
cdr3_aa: CASSPTRQVYEQYF
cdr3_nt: TGTGCCAGCAGTCCAACCCGACAAGTCTACGAGCAGTACTTC

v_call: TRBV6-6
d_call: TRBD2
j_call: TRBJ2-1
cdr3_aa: CASSYIVTSGYNEQFF
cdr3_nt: TGTGCCAGCAGTTACATAGTGACTAGCGGGTACAATGAGCAGTTCTTC

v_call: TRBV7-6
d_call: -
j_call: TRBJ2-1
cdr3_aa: CASSLTNPGSSYNEQFF
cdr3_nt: TGTGCCAGCAGCCTCACGAATCCGGGGAGCTCCTACAATGAGCAGTTCTTC

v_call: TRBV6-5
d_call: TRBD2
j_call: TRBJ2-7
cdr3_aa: CASSYRGGLEQYF
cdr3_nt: TGTGCCAGCAGTTACCGGGGGGGGTTGGAGCAGTACTTC

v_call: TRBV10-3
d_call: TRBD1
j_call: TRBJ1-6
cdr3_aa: CAIGDLGQGNSPLHF
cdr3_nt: TGTGCCATCGGAGATTTGGGACAGGGGAATTCACCCCTCCACTTT

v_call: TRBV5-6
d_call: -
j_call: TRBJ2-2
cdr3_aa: CASSPGLETGELFF
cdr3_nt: TGTGCCAGCAGTCCGGGACTTGAAACCGGGGAGCTGTTTTTT

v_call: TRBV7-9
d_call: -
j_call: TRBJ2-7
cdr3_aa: CATPTEDSYEQYF
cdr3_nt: TGTGCCACCCCGACAGAAGACTCCTACGAGCAGTACTTC

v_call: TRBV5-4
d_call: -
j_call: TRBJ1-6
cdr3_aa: CASSLAAGVRNSPLHF
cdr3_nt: TGTGCCAGCAGCTTGGCGGCGGGGGTCCGAAATTCACCCCTCCACTTT